This T cell receptor (beta chain) was recovered during a study of T cells in localized non-small cell lung cancer. The study's findings and limits: Adjacent uninvolved lung tissue had the highest T cell clonality, exceeding tumor. In adjacent lung appeared a median 57 of the top 100 tumor clones. Because researchers sequenced only one region of the tumor, heterogeneity is still possible.

The protocol was immunoSEQ multiplex PCR, while the TCRdb copy is restricted to in-frame clones and leaves out a portion. The sample lists about 82,000 clones, over 60% occurring once. On this clone: The target antigen is unknown.

The germline V and J ends were trimmed by 4 bases and 0 bases, with 7 bases remaining between them. Germline assignment: CDR1 ENHRY and CDR2 SYGVKD. This CDR3 contains 14 residues. This TCR derives from a man aged 40 to 70 with stage II squamous cell lung carcinoma. The chain uses TRBV10-3 and TRBJ1-5; D is uncertain. The sample here was PBMCs, taken before any cancer treatment. CDR3 protein: CAISVGNSNQPQHF. The DNA of the CDR3 is TGTGCCATCAGTGTAGGGAATAGCAATCAGCCCCAGCATTTT.